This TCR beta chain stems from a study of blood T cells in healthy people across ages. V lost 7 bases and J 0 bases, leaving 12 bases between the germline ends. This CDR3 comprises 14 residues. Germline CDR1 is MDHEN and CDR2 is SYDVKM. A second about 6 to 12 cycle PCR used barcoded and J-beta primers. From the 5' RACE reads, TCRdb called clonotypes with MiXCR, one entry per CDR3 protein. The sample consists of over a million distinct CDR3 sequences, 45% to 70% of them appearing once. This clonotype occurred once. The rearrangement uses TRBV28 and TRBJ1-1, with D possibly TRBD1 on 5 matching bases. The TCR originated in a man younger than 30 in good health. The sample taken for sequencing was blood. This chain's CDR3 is CASNRPALNTEAFF. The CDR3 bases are TGTGCCAGCAACAGGCCGGCTCTGAACACTGAAGCTTTCTTT.